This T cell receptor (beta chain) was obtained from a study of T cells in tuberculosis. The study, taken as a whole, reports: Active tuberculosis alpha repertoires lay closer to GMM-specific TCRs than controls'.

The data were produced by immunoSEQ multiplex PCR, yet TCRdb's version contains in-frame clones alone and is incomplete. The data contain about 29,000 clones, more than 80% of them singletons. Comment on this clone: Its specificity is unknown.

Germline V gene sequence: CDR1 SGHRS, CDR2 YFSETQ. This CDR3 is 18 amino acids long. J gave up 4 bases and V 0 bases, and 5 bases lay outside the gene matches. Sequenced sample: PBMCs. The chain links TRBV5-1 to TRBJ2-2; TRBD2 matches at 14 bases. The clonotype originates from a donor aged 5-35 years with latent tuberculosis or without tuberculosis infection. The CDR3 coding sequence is TGCGCCAGCAGCTTGGGACTAGCGGGAGGGCACGGCACCGGGGAGCTGTTTTTT. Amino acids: CASSLGLAGGHGTGELFF.